This T cell receptor beta chain was retrieved from a study of blood T cell repertoires in COVID-19. At the level of the study: Whether acute or convalescent, the COVID-19 samples came from the United States, Italy and Spain. PBMCs, B-cell-depleted T cells, or T cells were the source of the cDNA or gDNA that made up the material.

The CDR3 consists of 14 residues. Per germline, CDR1 LNHDA and CDR2 SQIVND (reference sequence). V was clipped by 7 bases and J by 1 base, with 13 bases between them. Per the study methods: The assay estimated nucleated cells by amplifying reference gene primers. Assay used: immunoSEQ multiplex PCR; TCRdb lists only in-frame clones, some missing. V, J and clone size were drawn from that table, and D and trimming were deduced from the DNA. The data show over 250,000 clones, approximately 85% seen once. This clonotype originated in a woman in her seventies with acute or convalescent COVID-19. V gene TRBV19 combines with J gene TRBJ1-1; D gene unclear. What was sequenced was peripheral blood. The CDR3 here is CASKREVRNTEAFF. CDR3 DNA sequence: TGTGCCAGTAAAAGGGAGGTCAGGAACACTGAAGCTTTCTTT.